This T cell receptor beta chain is from a study of graft-versus-host responses after intestinal transplantation. The CDR3 contains 11 residues. Trimming shortened V by 5 bases and J by 3 bases, and 5 bases separated the two germline ends. The germline V gene encodes CDR1 SNHLY and CDR2 FYNNEI. Clones were sequenced by immunoSEQ multiplex PCR, and TCRdb holds only the in-frame ones, with some missing. The sample has 50,000 or so clones, 80% to 95% seen once. The genes are TRBV2 and TRBJ2-7; D remains unclear. The starting material was PBMCs, obtained around 27 months after a first intestinal transplant, on the day of a second. The source of this sequence is a human patient who received an intestinal transplant, so some T cells may come from the graft donor. The CDR3 DNA reads TGTGCCAGCAGTTTCAGCTACGAGCAGTACTTC. Translation gives CASSFSYEQYF.